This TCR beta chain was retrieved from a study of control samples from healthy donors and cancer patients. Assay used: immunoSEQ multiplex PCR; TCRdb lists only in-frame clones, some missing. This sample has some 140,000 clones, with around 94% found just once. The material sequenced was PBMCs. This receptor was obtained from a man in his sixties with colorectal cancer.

DNA of the CDR3: TGCAGCGCTGGGGAGAACACCGGGGAGCTGTTTTTT. It yields the protein CSAGENTGELFF. The chain has TRBV29-1 and TRBJ2-2; D unclear. Germline CDR1 and CDR2: SQVTM and ANQGSEA. The V end lost 7 bases, the J end lost 1 base, and 7 bases lay between the germline ends. The CDR3 sequence is 12 residues long.